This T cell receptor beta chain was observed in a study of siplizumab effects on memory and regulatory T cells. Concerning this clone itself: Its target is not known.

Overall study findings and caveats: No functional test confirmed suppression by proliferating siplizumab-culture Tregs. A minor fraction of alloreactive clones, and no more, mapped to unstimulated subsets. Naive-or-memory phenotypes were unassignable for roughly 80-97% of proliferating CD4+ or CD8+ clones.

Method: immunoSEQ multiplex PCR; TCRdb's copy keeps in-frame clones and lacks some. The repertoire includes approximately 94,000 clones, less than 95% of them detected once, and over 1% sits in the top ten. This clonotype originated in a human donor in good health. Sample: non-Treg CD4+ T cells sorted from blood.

DNA of the CDR3: TGTGCCAGCACTGGGGCTTACACCGGGGAGCTGTTTTTT. Amino acid sequence: CASTGAYTGELFF. The chain has TRBV6-5 and TRBJ2-2; D may be TRBD1 (5 bases). V dropped 7 bases and J dropped 3 bases, with 9 bases sitting between them. The CDR3 runs to 13 residues. Germline V gene sequence: CDR1 MNHEY, CDR2 SVGAGI.